This passage covers 13 T cell receptor beta chains from one sample sequenced in a study of human T cells and chemical hapten exposure. Time point defined: pre-sensitization, week 0. As to treatment: therapeutic diphenylcyclopropenone sensitization with weekly scalp DPC. TCRdb re-derived calls from the RACE reads in MiXCR, one entry per CDR3 protein. Counted here are over 35,000 distinct CDR3 sequences, about 10% occurring once; the ten biggest clones make up 5% to 6.5%. Sequenced here: whole blood, sampled in connection with sensitization to the hapten diphenylcyclopropenone (DPC). These TCRs come from a man aged 25-45 years with alopecia areata. Some clones in this sample may be carry-over from other donors' samples.

This clonotype was found many times. V usage is TRBV24-1 and J usage is TRBJ2-1; weak D call: TRBD2 (6 bases). The CDR3 has 14 amino acids. V shed 1 base and J shed 9 bases, with 12 bases lying between them. Germline assignment: CDR1 KGHDR and CDR2 SFDVKD. CDR3 loop: CATSDFPSASEQFF. The CDR3 nucleotides read TGTGCCACCAGTGATTTCCCTAGCGCGAGTGAGCAGTTCTTC.

This clonotype appeared a single time. The V and J genes are TRBV28 and TRBJ2-7; 7 positions agree with TRBD1. Germline V gene lookup returns CDR1 MDHEN and CDR2 SYDVKM. The CDR3 loop spans 12 amino acids. V shed 5 bases, J shed 4 bases, and the junction held 2 bases outside the gene matches. In nucleotides, the CDR3 is TGTGCCAGCAGTGGGGACAGATACGAGCAGTACGTC. It encodes CASSGDRYEQYV.

This clonotype was recorded many times. The rearrangement links TRBV3-1 to TRBJ2-5, with no clear D. The ends were cut back, 1 base at V and 2 bases at J, with 5 bases in the middle. Germline CDR1 LGHDT, CDR2 YNNKEL (reference sequence). The CDR3 runs to 13 residues. The CDR3 region is CASSQVLQETQYF. DNA of the CDR3: TGTGCCAGCAGCCAAGTTCTTCAAGAGACCCAGTACTTC.

This clonotype showed up many times. This chain links TRBV23-1 with TRBJ2-3; 14 bases map to TRBD2. TRBV23-1 is sorted into the ORF group, with uncertain function. This CDR3 has 20 residues. V lost 0 bases to trimming and J lost 1 base; unmatched junction nucleotides: 9. The CDR3 here is CASSQSRTSGGTTRTDTQYF. The CDR3 nucleotides are TGCGCCAGCAGTCAATCCAGGACTAGCGGGGGGACAACTCGCACAGATACGCAGTATTTT.

Many counts were recorded for this clonotype. The CDR3, as DNA: TGTGCCAGCAGCTTAGCCGGGACAGGGGGCCCTTCACCCCTCCACTTT. Translating gives CASSLAGTGGPSPLHF. The J gene is TRBJ1-6, the V gene TRBV11-2, with 12 bases matching TRBD1. Unmatched junction bases numbered 4, after V lost 1 base and J lost 9 bases. This CDR3 spans 16 amino acids. The germline V gene encodes CDR1 SGHAT and CDR2 FQNNGV.

The genes are TRBV20-1 and TRBJ2-7, with a weak D call TRBD2 (6 bases). The germline CDR1 and CDR2 sequences are DFQATT and SNEGSKA (reference sequence). The CDR3 runs 13 residues. The ends were cut back, 3 bases at V and 0 bases at J, with 9 bases in the middle. As DNA, the CDR3 is TGCAGTGCTAGGGGACTTAGCTCCTACGAGCAGTACTTC. Translated: CSARGLSSYEQYF.

This clonotype was seen at least ten times. The V gene is TRBV15, the J gene TRBJ2-3, with no clear D. CDR3 length: 13 amino acids. V shed 0 bases and J shed 7 bases, with 8 bases lying between them. The germline gives CDR1 LNHNV, CDR2 YYDKDF (reference sequence). This CDR3 reads CATSREGGYTQYF. The CDR3 DNA reads as TGTGCCACCAGCAGAGAGGGCGGATATACGCAGTATTTT.

Many counts were recorded for this clonotype. V usage is TRBV5-4 and J usage is TRBJ2-1, with TRBD2 matching 11 bases. Trimming at V came to 6 bases and at J to 9 bases, leaving 14 bases not matched to a gene. The CDR3 loop spans 16 amino acids. CDR1 and CDR2 from the germline V gene are SGHNT and YYREEE (reference sequence). The CDR3 loop is CASKRSGGAPTGEQFF. Here the CDR3 DNA reads TGTGCCAGCAAACGTAGCGGGGGGGCTCCTACAGGTGAGCAGTTCTTC.

This clonotype was counted only a few times. The genes are TRBV10-1 and TRBJ1-6, with 9 bases matching TRBD1. Germline trimming cut 0 bases from V and 7 bases from J; bases unmatched to any gene: 4. CDR1 is WNHNN and CDR2 is SYGVQD in the germline V gene (reference sequence). This CDR3 is built from 16 residues. DNA of the CDR3: TGCGCCAGCAGTGAGTCCGCCGGGACAGGGAATTCACCCCTCCACTTT. This encodes CASSESAGTGNSPLHF.

This clonotype was seen repeatedly, ten times or more. This sequence joins TRBV19 and TRBJ2-2, with TRBD1 matching 7 bases. Germline loops: CDR1 LNHDA, CDR2 SQIVND (reference sequence). The CDR3 is made up of 14 amino acids. The V and J ends lost 7 bases and 4 bases, in that order; junction bases with no gene match: 6. CDR3 amino acids: CASNYYRGTGELFF. The CDR3 coding sequence is TGTGCCAGTAACTACTACAGGGGCACCGGGGAGCTGTTTTTT.

This clonotype has just a few counts. V and J are TRBV11-1 and TRBJ2-7, with a tentative D call TRBD1 (5 bases). This CDR3 has 12 residues. V gave up 5 bases and J gave up 3 bases, with 8 bases separating them. Germline V gene lookup returns CDR1 SGHAT and CDR2 FQDESV (reference sequence). CDR3 sequence reads: CASSKTDYEQYF. The CDR3 DNA follows: TGTGCCAGCAGCAAGACAGACTACGAGCAGTACTTC.

This chain connects TRBV7-9 to TRBJ2-1; D gene uncertain. V was trimmed by 1 base and J by 4 bases, leaving 11 bases between them. The CDR3 spans 15 residues. In germline, CDR1 is SEHNR, CDR2 FQNEAQ (reference sequence). For the CDR3, the DNA is TGTGCCAGCAGCTTAGGATTCACAAAGTACAATGAGCAGTTCTTC. Translating it yields CASSLGFTKYNEQFF.

This clonotype showed up many times. The DNA of the CDR3 is TGTGCCTGGAGTGCCGGCGGGAACACCGGGGAGCTGTTTTTT. The encoded protein is CAWSAGGNTGELFF. The chain combines TRBV30 with TRBJ2-2, with unresolved D. This CDR3 contains 14 residues. V lost 1 base and J 1 base, leaving 7 bases between the germline ends. CDR1 GTSNPN and CDR2 SVGIG come from the germline V gene (reference sequence).